Shown below are 24 T cell receptor beta chains from a single sample sequenced in a study of OX40 agonist ivuxolimab in advanced cancers. Clones were sequenced by immunoSEQ multiplex PCR, and TCRdb holds only the in-frame ones, with some missing. The sample has 67,000 or so clones, about 86% seen once; the top ten hold less than 1.1%. Here the sequenced sample was CD4+ or CD8+ T cells sorted from blood, taken in a trial of the OX40 agonist ivuxolimab. The receptors shown here come from an adult with an advanced solid tumor such as melanoma, head and neck, liver or kidney cancer.

The chain combines TRBV4-3 with TRBJ2-1, with D perhaps TRBD1 (6 bases). The V gene's germline CDR1 is LGHNA and CDR2 YSLEER. This CDR3 spans 13 amino acids. Deletions cut 5 bases from V and 8 bases from J, with 13 bases between. CDR3 region: CASSSGVSHEQFF. Here the CDR3 DNA reads TGCGCCAGCAGCTCAGGGGTGAGCCATGAGCAGTTCTTC.

The V gene is TRBV19, the J gene TRBJ1-5, with unresolved D. Germline V gene lookup returns CDR1 LNHDA and CDR2 SQIVND (reference sequence). V was cut by 5 bases and J by 6 bases, with 11 bases left in between. The CDR3 has 13 amino acids. DNA for the CDR3: TGTGCCAGTAGTTCCGGGTCGGGTCAGCCCCAGCATTTT. Translated: CASSSGSGQPQHF.

The chain links TRBV18 to TRBJ1-2; no definite D call. V lost 2 bases, J lost 3 bases, and 7 bases lay in between. The CDR3 is made up of 13 amino acids. CDR1 is KGHSH and CDR2 is LQKENI in the germline V gene. CDR3 protein: CASSPATDYGYTF. The CDR3 coding sequence is TGTGCCAGCTCACCAGCGACGGACTATGGCTACACCTTC.

The chain recombines TRBV4-1 with TRBJ1-4; no firm D call. Trimming cost V 1 base and J 0 bases, with 9 bases left between them. Germline CDR1 reads MGHRA; CDR2 reads YSYEKL. The CDR3 sequence is 16 residues long. The CDR3 bases are TGCGCCAGCAGCCAAGCCCACGGAGCAACTAATGAAAAACTGTTTTTT. Protein product: CASSQAHGATNEKLFF.

This clone was detected only once. The chain recombines TRBV28 with TRBJ2-4; D ambiguous. V dropped 3 bases and J dropped 0 bases, with 9 bases sitting between them. CDR1 is MDHEN, CDR2 SYDVKM, per germline. This CDR3 is built from 15 residues. Here the CDR3 reads CASSFTAVAKNIQYF. The CDR3 nucleotides are TGTGCCAGCAGTTTCACGGCTGTAGCCAAAAACATTCAGTACTTC.

The sample holds a few counts of this clone. The genes are TRBV10-3 and TRBJ2-7; TRBD1 matches 9 bases. CDR3 length: 13 residues. Germline V lookup: CDR1 ENHRY, CDR2 SYGVKD. J lost 3 bases, V lost 6 bases, and 3 bases had no gene match. CDR3 protein: CAISRDRVYEQYF. In DNA, the CDR3 is TGTGCCATCAGCCGGGACAGGGTCTACGAGCAGTACTTC.

This clone was observed a single time. The CDR3, as DNA: TGTGCCTGGGTAAGACAGGGGAGTGGCGAGCAGTACTTC. Protein product: CAWVRQGSGEQYF. This sequence joins TRBV30 and TRBJ2-7, with 8 bases fitting TRBD1. CDR3 length: 13 amino acids. From germline, CDR1 is GTSNPN and CDR2 SVGIG (reference sequence). With 5 bases clipped from V and 6 bases from J, the junction kept 9 bases outside the gene matches.

V gene TRBV6-5 combines with J gene TRBJ2-7; TRBD1 matches at 10 bases. V lost 6 bases, J lost 6 bases, and 5 bases stayed unmatched. Germline V gene data show CDR1 as MNHEY and CDR2 as SVGAGI. There are 13 residues in the CDR3. CDR3 residues: CASRGQGLGEQYF. CDR3 nucleotide sequence: TGTGCCAGCAGGGGACAGGGGCTGGGCGAGCAGTACTTC.

The genes are TRBV5-4 and TRBJ1-2; weak D call: TRBD1 (6 bases). V was pared by 5 bases and J by 2 bases, with 10 bases between. The CDR3 is 13 amino acids. In germline, CDR1 is SGHNT, CDR2 YYREEE (reference sequence). CDR3 amino acids: CASRETGNYGYTF. CDR3 in DNA: TGTGCCAGCAGGGAGACAGGAAACTATGGCTACACCTTC.

This rearrangement joins TRBV6-1 to TRBJ1-2; possible D gene TRBD1, 5 bases. V was pared by 1 base and J by 6 bases, with 9 bases between. The V gene's germline CDR1 is MNHNS and CDR2 SASEGT. This CDR3 contains 13 residues. CDR3 amino acids: CASSEGGMDGYTF. The CDR3 bases are TGTGCCAGCAGTGAAGGGGGGATGGATGGCTACACCTTC.

This clone showed up just a few times. The chain recombines TRBV5-5 with TRBJ1-4; D unresolved. The V end lost 4 bases, the J end lost 7 bases, and 23 bases lay between the germline ends. Germline values: CDR1 SGHKS, CDR2 YYEKEE (reference sequence). The CDR3 has 17 amino acids. The CDR3 protein is CASSATGFAASSEKLFF. CDR3 bases: TGTGCCAGCAGCGCCACGGGGTTTGCCGCTTCTTCTGAAAAACTGTTTTTT. Filled out from reference TRBV5-5 and TRBJ1-4, the complete variable domain reads DAGVTQSPTHLIKTRGQQVTLRCSPISGHKSVSWYQQVLGQGPQFIFQYYEKEERGRGNFPDRFSARQFPNYSSELNVNALLLGDSALYLCASSATGFAASSEKLFFGSGTQLSVL.

This sequence joins TRBV23-1 and TRBJ1-3; D unresolved. TRBV23-1 is annotated as an ORF whose role is uncertain. The V gene lost 0 bases and the J gene lost 0 bases, with 6 bases spanning the gap. The CDR3 has 15 residues. CDR3 protein: CASSQSGSSGNTIYF. The CDR3 DNA reads as TGCGCCAGCAGTCAATCGGGGAGCTCTGGAAACACCATATATTTT.

CDR3 sequence reads: CASSLGLADRTDTQYF. For the CDR3, the DNA is TGTGCCAGCAGCTTAGGCCTAGCGGACAGGACAGATACGCAGTATTTT. The chain uses TRBV7-9 and TRBJ2-3, with D tentatively TRBD1 or TRBD2 (7 bases each). Trimming left V 1 base short and J 3 bases short, with 14 bases between. From germline, CDR1 is SEHNR and CDR2 FQNEAQ (reference sequence). CDR3 length: 16 residues.

The chain links TRBV4-3 to TRBJ2-4; D may correspond to TRBD1 or TRBD2 (6 bases each). Germline lookup yields CDR1 LGHNA and CDR2 YSLEER. This CDR3 has 16 amino acids. V dropped 0 bases and J dropped 7 bases, with 16 bases sitting between them. The CDR3 DNA follows: TGCGCCAGCAGCCAAGATTCGGGGGCCCTGAGCAACATTCAGTACTTC. Amino acids: CASSQDSGALSNIQYF.

J is TRBJ1-5 and V is TRBV28; TRBD1 agrees at 7 bases. The V gene's germline CDR1 is MDHEN and CDR2 SYDVKM. J gave up 7 bases and V 2 bases, and 8 bases lay outside the gene matches. The CDR3 covers 15 residues. The CDR3 sequence is CASSLQGGLRQPQHF. The CDR3 DNA reads TGTGCCAGCAGTTTACAGGGGGGTTTAAGGCAGCCCCAGCATTTT.

This chain joins TRBV11-2 and TRBJ2-3; D is undetermined. The V end lost 5 bases, the J end lost 5 bases, and 11 bases lay between the germline ends. This CDR3 is 13 amino acids long. Per germline, CDR1 SGHAT and CDR2 FQNNGV. The CDR3 sequence is CASSNGRGDTQYF. The CDR3 bases are TGTGCCAGCAGCAACGGAAGAGGAGATACGCAGTATTTT.

V gene TRBV6-4 combines with J gene TRBJ1-1; D might be TRBD1 (5 bases). V lost 6 bases, J lost 8 bases, and 16 bases lay in between. Germline V gene lookup returns CDR1 MRHNA and CDR2 SNTAGT. The CDR3 has 13 amino acids. The CDR3 sequence: CASSATQGEEAFF. Here the CDR3 DNA reads TGTGCCAGCAGCGCCACCCAGGGAGAGGAAGCTTTCTTT.

The rearrangement uses TRBV5-3 and TRBJ2-7; 10 bases align to TRBD1. TRBV5-3 qualifies as an ORF whose function is uncertain. The CDR3 runs 15 residues. V gave up 3 bases and J gave up 4 bases; unmatched junction bases: 7. CDR3 residues: CARSSRDRGMYEQYF. The CDR3 coding sequence is TGTGCCAGAAGCTCCCGGGACAGGGGCATGTACGAGCAGTACTTC.

The rearrangement joins TRBV28 to TRBJ1-2; D is unclear. V lost 3 bases and J 2 bases, leaving 1 base between the germline ends. This CDR3 contains 11 residues. CDR1 and CDR2 from the germline V gene are MDHEN and SYDVKM. This CDR3 is CASSLNYGYTF. In DNA form, the CDR3 reads TGTGCCAGCAGTTTGAACTATGGCTACACCTTC.

CDR3 sequence (DNA): TGTGCCAGCAGCCCCCCCACGGCAGGGGCAGGGAACACTGAAGCTTTCTTT. It encodes CASSPPTAGAGNTEAFF. This sequence joins TRBV11-2 and TRBJ1-1; perhaps TRBD1 as D (6 bases). This CDR3 contains 17 residues. Germline lookup yields CDR1 SGHAT and CDR2 FQNNGV. V was trimmed by 5 bases and J by 1 base, leaving 20 bases between them.

This sequence joins TRBV4-3 and TRBJ2-1; D perhaps matches TRBD1 (5 bases). CDR1 and CDR2 from the germline V gene are LGHNA and YSLEER. The CDR3 sequence is 16 residues long. V was pared by 1 base and J by 6 bases, with 16 bases between. This CDR3 is CASSQGSRATPNEQFF. The CDR3 region has the DNA TGCGCCAGCAGCCAAGGAAGCAGGGCGACACCCAATGAGCAGTTCTTC.

This chain uses TRBV30 with TRBJ1-6; 7 positions match TRBD1. Germline loops: CDR1 GTSNPN, CDR2 SVGIG (reference sequence). CDR3 size: 15 residues. V was pared by 0 bases and J by 7 bases, with 6 bases of the junction left unmatched. This chain's CDR3 is CAWSVQTGRNSPLHF. As DNA, the CDR3 is TGTGCCTGGAGTGTACAGACAGGGCGAAATTCACCCCTCCACTTT.

This chain links TRBV10-3 with TRBJ2-5; TRBD1 matches at 9 bases. The V and J ends lost 8 bases and 3 bases, in that order; junction bases with no gene match: 1. The germline CDR1 and CDR2 sequences are ENHRY and SYGVKD. The CDR3 sequence is 12 residues long. The CDR3 is CAIGQGKETQYF. As DNA, the CDR3 is TGTGCCATCGGACAGGGGAAAGAGACCCAGTACTTC.

This clone was recorded only once. The chain has TRBV4-2 and TRBJ1-5; D unclear. This CDR3 comprises 13 residues. CDR1 and CDR2 from the germline V gene are LGHNA and YNFKEQ. V lost 0 bases to trimming and J lost 6 bases, with 6 bases between them. CDR3 in amino acids: CASSQDRGQPQHF. The CDR3 DNA is TGTGCCAGCAGCCAAGATCGAGGTCAGCCCCAGCATTTT.